Presented here are 32 T cell receptor beta chains from one specimen sequenced in a study of blood T cell repertoires in COVID-19. Sequenced by immunoSEQ multiplex PCR; TCRdb stores in-frame clones only, minus some. The data hold roughly 70,000 clones, with 90% to 95% observed a single time. Sequencing input: peripheral blood. The receptor set was obtained from a man aged 45-65 years with COVID-19, enrolled during active disease.

The CDR3 region is CASSSLSGFSYNEQFF. The CDR3, as DNA: TGTGCCAGCAGTTCCTTATCAGGGTTCTCCTACAATGAGCAGTTCTTC. The chain carries TRBV28 and TRBJ2-1; tentative D call: TRBD1 (5 bases). V lost 4 bases, J lost 0 bases, and 13 bases lay in between. The CDR3 length is 16 residues. CDR1 and CDR2 (germline): MDHEN, SYDVKM.

This clone was seen just once. The rearrangement links TRBV6-5 to TRBJ2-5, with D possibly being TRBD1 (5 bases). There are 16 residues in the CDR3. V shed 2 bases and J shed 5 bases, with 18 bases lying between them. In germline, CDR1 is MNHEY, CDR2 SVGAGI. CDR3 bases: TGTGCCAGCAGTTACGGTGGGTCAGAAAAGGGGGAGACCCAGTACTTC. Amino acid sequence: CASSYGGSEKGETQYF.

This chain joins TRBV19 and TRBJ1-1, with D maybe TRBD1 (6 bases). The CDR3 totals 13 residues. The germline V and J ends were trimmed by 7 bases and 2 bases, with 11 bases remaining between them. CDR1 is LNHDA, CDR2 SQIVND, per germline (reference sequence). CDR3 residues: CASNIRGNTEAFF. The DNA for the CDR3 is TGTGCCAGTAACATCAGGGGAAACACTGAAGCTTTCTTT.

V is TRBV29-1 and J is TRBJ2-1, with 11 nucleotides matching TRBD2. From germline, CDR1 is SQVTM and CDR2 ANQGSEA. V gave up 4 bases and J gave up 5 bases; unmatched junction bases: 1. The CDR3 has 13 amino acids. The CDR3 region is CSVGTSGHNEQFF. The CDR3, as DNA: TGCAGCGTTGGGACTAGCGGGCACAATGAGCAGTTCTTC.

V gene TRBV6-4 combines with J gene TRBJ2-1; perhaps TRBD1 as D (6 bases). Per the germline V gene, CDR1 is MRHNA and CDR2 is SNTAGT. The ends were cut back, 6 bases at V and 7 bases at J, with 13 bases in the middle. The CDR3 is 13 residues long. The DNA of the CDR3 is TGTGCCAGCAGAATCACAGGGAGTAATGAGCAGTTCTTC. Protein: CASRITGSNEQFF.

This chain joins TRBV10-3 and TRBJ2-1, with 13 bases matching TRBD2. There are 17 residues in the CDR3. Germline V gene data show CDR1 as ENHRY and CDR2 as SYGVKD. J lost 0 bases, V lost 4 bases, and 3 bases had no gene match. This CDR3 reads CAISGTSGRSSYNEQFF. In DNA form, the CDR3 reads TGTGCCATCAGTGGGACTAGCGGGAGAAGCTCCTACAATGAGCAGTTCTTC.

V usage is TRBV5-6 and J usage is TRBJ2-5, with 10 positions matching TRBD2. J lost 5 bases, V lost 5 bases, and 15 bases had no gene match. The germline V gene encodes CDR1 SGHDT and CDR2 YYEEEE. This CDR3 has 17 residues. Here the CDR3 reads CASSPRTSGTVRETQYF. Here the CDR3 DNA reads TGTGCCAGCAGTCCCAGGACTAGCGGAACGGTTCGTGAGACCCAGTACTTC.

The rearrangement uses TRBV24-1 and TRBJ1-4; TRBD1 matches 10 bases. The CDR3 is made up of 17 amino acids. The germline gives CDR1 KGHDR, CDR2 SFDVKD. V shed 4 bases, J shed 4 bases, and the junction held 8 bases outside the gene matches. CDR3 sequence reads: CATSDFGQGGDNEKLFF. The CDR3 nucleotides read TGTGCCACCAGTGACTTCGGACAGGGGGGAGATAATGAAAAACTGTTTTTT.

This clone was observed once. This rearrangement joins TRBV4-3 to TRBJ2-3, with TRBD1 as a possible D gene (5 bases). Looked up from germline, CDR1 is LGHNA and CDR2 is YSLEER. CDR3 length equals 15 residues. Trimming pared 0 bases from V and 6 bases from J, leaving 13 bases between. CDR3 coding DNA: TGCGCCAGCAGCCAAGAAAGGGGTCGCCCCGATACGCAGTATTTT. Translating gives CASSQERGRPDTQYF.

J is TRBJ2-7 and V is TRBV30; a weak D match, TRBD1 (6 bases). CDR1 GTSNPN and CDR2 SVGIG come from the germline V gene (reference sequence). The CDR3 runs to 16 residues. Trimming removed 3 bases from V and 5 bases from J, with 23 bases in between. The CDR3 nucleotides are TGTGCCTGGAGCTTTGGGGCAATACAGGGTTTCGACGAGCAGTACTTC. It is translated as CAWSFGAIQGFDEQYF.

The chain is built from TRBV9 and TRBJ2-1; D may be TRBD2 (6 bases). CDR1 SGDLS and CDR2 YYNGEE come from the germline V gene. The CDR3 is made up of 13 amino acids. Deletions cut 0 bases from V and 10 bases from J, with 11 bases between. The CDR3 is CASSVDGTGEQFF. CDR3 nucleotides: TGTGCCAGCAGCGTAGACGGGACTGGGGAGCAGTTCTTC.

V usage is TRBV28 and J usage is TRBJ1-2; D is perhaps TRBD1 (6 bases). Germline V gene sequence: CDR1 MDHEN, CDR2 SYDVKM. The germline V and J ends were trimmed by 8 bases and 2 bases, with 12 bases remaining between them. The CDR3 covers 13 residues. The CDR3 loop reads CASWAGVNYGYTF. Here the CDR3 DNA reads TGTGCCAGCTGGGCAGGGGTGAACTATGGCTACACCTTC.

The chain uses TRBV7-3 and TRBJ2-1; 7 bases are shared with TRBD2. The ends lost 4 bases at V and 6 bases at J; junction bases unmatched: 9. The CDR3 runs to 15 residues. The V gene's germline CDR1 is SGHTA and CDR2 FQGTGA. The CDR3 protein is CASSSGLGLVNEQFF. The CDR3 bases are TGTGCCAGCAGCTCAGGACTAGGATTAGTCAATGAGCAGTTCTTC. Looking up the rest from reference TRBV7-3 and TRBJ2-1 gives the full variable domain: GAGVSQTPSNKVTEKGKYVELRCDPISGHTALYWYRQSLGQGPEFLIYFQGTGAADDSGLPNDRFFAVRPEGSVSTLKIQRTERGDSAVYLCASSSGLGLVNEQFFGPGTRLTVL.

V gene TRBV18 combines with J gene TRBJ1-3; 7 nucleotides line up with TRBD1. In germline, CDR1 is KGHSH, CDR2 LQKENI. This CDR3 has 16 residues. Losses at the gene ends were 3 bases for V and 2 bases for J; bases not matched to a gene: 7. CDR3 sequence reads: CASSPRQGIAGNTIYF. The DNA of the CDR3 is TGTGCCAGCTCACCGCGACAGGGAATAGCTGGAAACACCATATATTTT.

The V call is TRBV6-5, the J call TRBJ2-7; tentatively, D is TRBD1 (5 bases). V was shortened by 0 bases and J by 2 bases, with 14 bases between the two germline ends. Germline V gives CDR1 MNHEY, CDR2 SVGAGI. CDR3 length: 16 amino acids. CDR3 residues: CASSYSNRPPAYEQYF. The CDR3 DNA follows: TGTGCCAGCAGTTACTCTAACAGGCCTCCGGCCTACGAGCAGTACTTC.

The chain is built from TRBV7-9 and TRBJ1-1; D gene unclear. This CDR3 is built from 15 residues. Germline CDR1 SEHNR, CDR2 FQNEAQ (reference sequence). V was trimmed by 6 bases and J by 0 bases, leaving 14 bases between them. The CDR3 sequence is CASSPGPIVNTEAFF. The CDR3 nucleotides read TGTGCCAGCAGTCCCGGTCCGATCGTGAACACTGAAGCTTTCTTT. The complete variable domain, with remaining parts taken from reference TRBV7-9 and TRBJ1-1, reads DTGVSQNPRHKITKRGQNVTFRCDPISEHNRLYWYRQTLGQGPEFLTYFQNEAQLEKSRLLSDRFSAERPKGSFSTLEIQRTEQGDSAMYLCASSPGPIVNTEAFFGQGTRLTVV.

The gene calls are TRBV4-1 and TRBJ1-5; TRBD1 is a possible D gene (5 bases). The CDR3 covers 13 residues. Looked up from germline, CDR1 is MGHRA and CDR2 is YSYEKL. Between the trimmed V and J ends, which lost 0 bases and 7 bases, there was a span of 7 bases. The CDR3 here is CASSQDRGQPQHF. The CDR3 DNA sequence: TGCGCCAGCAGCCAAGATCGGGGGCAGCCCCAGCATTTT.

The chain employs TRBV9 and TRBJ1-2; D remains unclear. The length of the CDR3 is 15 residues. CDR1 SGDLS and CDR2 YYNGEE come from the germline V gene. V was trimmed by 3 bases and J by 8 bases, leaving 20 bases between them. CDR3 in amino acids: CASSAGSPGAGGYTF. DNA for the CDR3: TGTGCCAGCAGCGCGGGGAGTCCAGGAGCAGGAGGCTACACCTTC.

The chain employs TRBV28 and TRBJ2-7, with 10 positions matching TRBD2. After removal of 5 bases from V and 5 bases from J, the junction contained 12 bases not matched to a gene. From germline, CDR1 is MDHEN and CDR2 SYDVKM. The length of the CDR3 is 16 residues. This chain's CDR3 is CASSPLISGRRHEQYF. CDR3 coding DNA: TGTGCCAGCAGTCCCCTGATTAGCGGGAGGCGCCACGAGCAGTACTTC.

V usage is TRBV5-5 and J usage is TRBJ1-1; no definite D call. The germline CDR1 and CDR2 sequences are SGHKS and YYEKEE (reference sequence). Trimming shortened V by 0 bases and J by 6 bases, and 9 bases separated the two germline ends. This CDR3 comprises 13 residues. The CDR3 loop is CASSLEWGAEAFF. For the CDR3, the DNA is TGTGCCAGCAGCTTGGAGTGGGGAGCTGAAGCTTTCTTT.

The chain recombines TRBV14 with TRBJ2-3, with TRBD2 matching over 10 bases. Trimming at V came to 4 bases and at J to 5 bases, leaving 9 bases not matched to a gene. The CDR3 spans 16 residues. CDR1 is SGHDN, CDR2 FVKESK, per germline. The DNA of the CDR3 is TGTGCCAGCAGCCGAACTAGCGGGGCGTGGGGAGATACGCAGTATTTT. The encoded protein is CASSRTSGAWGDTQYF. The whole variable domain, filled in from reference TRBV14 and TRBJ2-3, reads EAGVTQFPSHSVIEKGQTVTLRCDPISGHDNLYWYRRVMGKEIKFLLHFVKESKQDESGMPNNRFLAERTGGTYSTLKVQPAELEDSGVYFCASSRTSGAWGDTQYFGPGTRLTVL.

The chain uses TRBV28 and TRBJ1-5; no clear D gene. Trimming took 2 bases from V and 7 from J, leaving 6 bases between them. This CDR3 region has 12 residues. Germline V gene sequence: CDR1 MDHEN, CDR2 SYDVKM. The CDR3 protein is CASSLNLQPQHF. In nucleotides, the CDR3 is TGTGCCAGCAGTTTAAATCTCCAGCCCCAGCATTTT.

This sequence joins TRBV19 and TRBJ2-2; D is possibly TRBD1 (6 bases). Trimming left V 5 bases short and J 7 bases short, with 14 bases between. Germline V gene lookup returns CDR1 LNHDA and CDR2 SQIVND (reference sequence). The CDR3 runs to 14 residues. The CDR3: CASSPGQYIGELFF. CDR3 sequence (DNA): TGTGCCAGTAGTCCCGGACAGTATATCGGGGAGCTGTTTTTT.

The chain has TRBV15 and TRBJ1-1; 8 bases agree with TRBD1. From germline, CDR1 is LNHNV and CDR2 YYDKDF (reference sequence). V shed 3 bases, J shed 10 bases, and the junction held 7 bases outside the gene matches. This CDR3 region has 13 residues. CDR3 DNA sequence: TGTGCCACCAGCAGCTCCGGGACAGGCGGAGCTTTCTTT. Translating it yields CATSSSGTGGAFF.

The chain uses TRBV3-1 (or the pseudogene TRBV3-2) and TRBJ1-2; 8 positions match TRBD1. This CDR3 is 14 amino acids long. The germline V gene encodes CDR1 LGHDT and CDR2 YNNKEL (reference sequence). The V segment lost 0 bases and the J segment 7 bases; nucleotides outside the gene matches: 4. Written as DNA, the CDR3 is TGTGCCAGCAGCCAAGAAAACAGGGGGGTTGGCTACACCTTC. Translated: CASSQENRGVGYTF.

The rearrangement joins TRBV30 to TRBJ1-2, with a weak D call TRBD1 (6 bases). Germline V gene sequence: CDR1 GTSNPN, CDR2 SVGIG (reference sequence). The CDR3 is 12 residues long. The ends were cut back, 2 bases at V and 7 bases at J, with 11 bases in the middle. The CDR3 region is CAWSTDRPGYTF. In DNA, the CDR3 is TGTGCCTGGAGTACAGACAGGCCTGGCTACACCTTC.

The V and J genes are TRBV21-1 and TRBJ2-1; the table's D call of TRBD2 was not tested on the DNA. TRBV21-1 is shown as a pseudogene. The CDR3 length is 16 residues. Here the CDR3 reads CASSKLEGPAYNEQFF. In nucleotides, the CDR3 is TGTGCCAGCAGCAAACTGGAGGGTCCCGCTTACAATGAGCAGTTCTTC.

The count of this clone is one. V is TRBV5-1 and J is TRBJ1-5; no definite D call. The CDR3 runs to 14 residues. With 0 bases removed from V and 7 bases from J, the gap between germline ends came to 11 bases. CDR1 and CDR2 from the germline V gene are SGHRS and YFSETQ. CDR3 sequence reads: CASSLALGSQPQHF. CDR3 DNA: TGCGCCAGCAGCTTGGCCTTGGGGAGCCAGCCCCAGCATTTT.

The chain employs TRBV24-1 and TRBJ2-3; D is perhaps TRBD1 (6 bases). Trimming shortened V by 8 bases and J by 0 bases, and 14 bases separated the two germline ends. This CDR3 is 15 amino acids long. The germline CDR1 and CDR2 sequences are KGHDR and SFDVKD. CDR3 coding DNA: TGTGCCACCAATGCAGGGGCCTTTAGCACAGATACGCAGTATTTT. Translation: CATNAGAFSTDTQYF.

The rearrangement links TRBV4-2 to TRBJ2-1; D is unclear. CDR3 size: 16 residues. The V end lost 0 bases, the J end lost 4 bases, and 13 bases lay between the germline ends. Germline CDR1 is LGHNA and CDR2 is YNFKEQ. In nucleotides, the CDR3 is TGTGCCAGCAGCCAAGAGTCTGGCGGAGTATACAATGAGCAGTTCTTC. Amino acids: CASSQESGGVYNEQFF.

The CDR3 loop is CASSADRLTDTQYF. CDR3 DNA sequence: TGCGCCAGCAGCGCAGACAGGCTCACAGATACGCAGTATTTT. The gene calls are TRBV10-2 and TRBJ2-3; tentatively, D is TRBD1 (6 bases). The length of the CDR3 is 14 residues. V lost 6 bases and J 2 bases, leaving 12 bases between the germline ends. The germline CDR1 and CDR2 sequences are WSHSY and SAAADI.

The chain links TRBV11-2 to TRBJ2-5, with D maybe TRBD2 (5 bases). V lost 1 base and J 4 bases, leaving 10 bases between the germline ends. This CDR3 has 14 residues. The germline CDR1 and CDR2 sequences are SGHAT and FQNNGV. The CDR3 is CASSLAGSSETQYF. CDR3 coding DNA: TGTGCCAGCAGCTTAGCGGGAAGCTCAGAGACCCAGTACTTC.